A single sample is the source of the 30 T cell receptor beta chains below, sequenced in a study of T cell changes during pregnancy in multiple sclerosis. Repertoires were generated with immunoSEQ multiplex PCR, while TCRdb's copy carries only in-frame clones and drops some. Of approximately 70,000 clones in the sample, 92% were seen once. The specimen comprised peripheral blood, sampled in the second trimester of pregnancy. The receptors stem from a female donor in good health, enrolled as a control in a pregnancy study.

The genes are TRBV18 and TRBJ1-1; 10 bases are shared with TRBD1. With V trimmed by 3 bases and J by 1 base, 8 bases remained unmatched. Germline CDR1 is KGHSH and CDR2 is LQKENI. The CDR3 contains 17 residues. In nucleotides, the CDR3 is TGTGCCAGCTCACCCGGGACAGGGGATGAATCGAACACTGAAGCTTTCTTT. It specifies CASSPGTGDESNTEAFF.

As DNA, the CDR3 is TGTGCCAGCAGCTTAGCGGGAGAATTCCACGAGCAGTACTTC. It codes for CASSLAGEFHEQYF. This rearrangement joins TRBV13 to TRBJ2-7; maybe TRBD2 (6 bases). V lost 1 base to trimming and J lost 5 bases, with 12 bases between them. Looked up from germline, CDR1 is PRHDT and CDR2 is FYEKMQ (reference sequence). The CDR3 runs 14 residues.

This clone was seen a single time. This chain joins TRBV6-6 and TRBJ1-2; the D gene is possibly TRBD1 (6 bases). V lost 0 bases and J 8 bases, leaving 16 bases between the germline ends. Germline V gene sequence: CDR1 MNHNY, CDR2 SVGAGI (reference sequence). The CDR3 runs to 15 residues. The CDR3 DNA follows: TGTGCCAGCAGTTACTCGATTTCAGGGGCAAAGGGCTACACCTTC. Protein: CASSYSISGAKGYTF.

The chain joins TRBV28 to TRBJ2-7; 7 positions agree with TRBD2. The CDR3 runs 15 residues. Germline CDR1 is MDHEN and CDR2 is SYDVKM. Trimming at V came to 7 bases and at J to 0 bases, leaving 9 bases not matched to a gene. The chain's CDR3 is CASKVGLAASYEQYF. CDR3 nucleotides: TGTGCCAGCAAGGTAGGGCTAGCGGCCTCCTACGAGCAGTACTTC.

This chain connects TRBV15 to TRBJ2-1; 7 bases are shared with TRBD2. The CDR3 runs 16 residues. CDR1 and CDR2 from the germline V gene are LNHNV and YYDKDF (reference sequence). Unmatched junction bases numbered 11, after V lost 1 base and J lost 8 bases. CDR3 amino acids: CATSRAGAGIIHEQFF. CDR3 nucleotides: TGTGCCACCAGCAGAGCTGGAGCGGGGATAATTCATGAGCAGTTCTTC.

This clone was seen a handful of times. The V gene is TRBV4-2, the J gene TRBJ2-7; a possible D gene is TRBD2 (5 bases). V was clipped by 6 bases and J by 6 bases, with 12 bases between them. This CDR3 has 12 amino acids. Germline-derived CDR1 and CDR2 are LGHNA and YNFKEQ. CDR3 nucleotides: TGTGCCAGCAGAGGTTTCCGGGGCGAGCAGTACTTC. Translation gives CASRGFRGEQYF.

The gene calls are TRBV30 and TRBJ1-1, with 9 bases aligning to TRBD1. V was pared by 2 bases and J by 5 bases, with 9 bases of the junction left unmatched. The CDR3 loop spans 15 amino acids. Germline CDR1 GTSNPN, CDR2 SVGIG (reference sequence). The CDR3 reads CAWSLPDRGRTEAFF. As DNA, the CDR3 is TGTGCCTGGAGTCTACCAGACAGGGGGAGAACTGAAGCTTTCTTT.

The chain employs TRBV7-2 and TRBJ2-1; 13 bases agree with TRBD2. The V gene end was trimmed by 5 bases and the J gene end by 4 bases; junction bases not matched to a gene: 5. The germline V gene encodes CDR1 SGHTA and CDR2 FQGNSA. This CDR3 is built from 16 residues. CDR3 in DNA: TGTGCCAGCAGCACACAGGGACTAGCGGGGTACAATGAGCAGTTCTTC. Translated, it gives CASSTQGLAGYNEQFF.

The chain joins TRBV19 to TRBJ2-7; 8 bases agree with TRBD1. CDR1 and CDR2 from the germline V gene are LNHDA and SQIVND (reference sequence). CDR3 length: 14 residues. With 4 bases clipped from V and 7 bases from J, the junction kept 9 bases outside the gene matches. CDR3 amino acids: CASSTSTGDREQYF. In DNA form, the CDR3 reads TGTGCCAGTAGTACGTCTACAGGGGACAGGGAGCAGTACTTC. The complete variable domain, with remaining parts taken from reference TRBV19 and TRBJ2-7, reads DGGITQSPKYLFRKEGQNVTLSCEQNLNHDAMYWYRQDPGQGLRLIYYSQIVNDFQKGDIAEGYSVSREKKESFPLTVTSAQKNPTAFYLCASSTSTGDREQYFGPGTRLTVT.

The CDR3 here is CASSPGQRYHEQYF. CDR3 coding DNA: TGTGCCAGCAGCCCGGGTCAGAGGTACCACGAGCAGTACTTC. The chain links TRBV14 to TRBJ2-7; D not resolved. Germline assignment: CDR1 SGHDN and CDR2 FVKESK. V lost 4 bases, J lost 5 bases, and 15 bases lay in between. CDR3 length equals 14 residues.

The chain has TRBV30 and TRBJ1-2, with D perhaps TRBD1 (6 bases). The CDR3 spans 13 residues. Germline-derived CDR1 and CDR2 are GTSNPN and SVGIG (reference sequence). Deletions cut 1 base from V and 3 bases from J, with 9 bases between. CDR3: CAWSEGVYYGYTF. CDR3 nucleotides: TGTGCCTGGAGTGAGGGGGTTTACTATGGCTACACCTTC.

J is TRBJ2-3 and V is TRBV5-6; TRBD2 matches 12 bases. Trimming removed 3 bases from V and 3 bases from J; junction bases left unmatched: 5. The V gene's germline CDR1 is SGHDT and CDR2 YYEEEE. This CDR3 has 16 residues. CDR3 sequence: CASSSGLAGYTDTQYF. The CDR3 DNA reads TGTGCCAGCAGCTCCGGACTAGCGGGGTATACAGATACGCAGTATTTT.

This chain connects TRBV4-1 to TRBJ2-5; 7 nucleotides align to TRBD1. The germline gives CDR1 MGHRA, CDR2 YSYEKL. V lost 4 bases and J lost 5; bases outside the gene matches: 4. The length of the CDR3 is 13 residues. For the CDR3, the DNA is TGCGCCAGCAGCCCGACAGGGCGGGAGACCCAGTACTTC. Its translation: CASSPTGRETQYF.

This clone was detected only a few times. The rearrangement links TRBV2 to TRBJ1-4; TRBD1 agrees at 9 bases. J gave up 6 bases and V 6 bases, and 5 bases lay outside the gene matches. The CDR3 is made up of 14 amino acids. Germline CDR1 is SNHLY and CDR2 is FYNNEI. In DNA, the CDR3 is TGTGCCAGCAGCTCGGACAGGGGAGATGAAAAACTGTTTTTT. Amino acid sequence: CASSSDRGDEKLFF.

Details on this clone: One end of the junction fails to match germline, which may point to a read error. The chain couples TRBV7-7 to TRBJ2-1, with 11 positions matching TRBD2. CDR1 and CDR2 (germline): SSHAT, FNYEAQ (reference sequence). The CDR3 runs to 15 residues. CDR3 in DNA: TGTGCTAGCAGCTTAGGGACTAGCGGATACAATGAGCAGTTCTTC. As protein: CASSLGTSGYNEQFF.

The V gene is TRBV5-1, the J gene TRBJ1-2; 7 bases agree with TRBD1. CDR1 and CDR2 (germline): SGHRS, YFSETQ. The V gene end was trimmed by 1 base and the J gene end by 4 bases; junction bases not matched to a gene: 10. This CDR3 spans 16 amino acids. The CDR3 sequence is CASSLYLARGAYGYTF. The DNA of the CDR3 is TGCGCCAGCAGCTTGTACTTGGCCAGGGGGGCCTATGGCTACACCTTC.

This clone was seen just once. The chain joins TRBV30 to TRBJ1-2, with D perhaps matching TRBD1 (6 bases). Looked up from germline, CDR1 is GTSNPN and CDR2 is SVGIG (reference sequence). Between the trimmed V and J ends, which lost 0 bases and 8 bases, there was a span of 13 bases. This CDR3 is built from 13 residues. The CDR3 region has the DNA TGTGCCTGGAGTGTTCGGGGGGCGCGGGGCTACACCTTC. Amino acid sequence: CAWSVRGARGYTF.

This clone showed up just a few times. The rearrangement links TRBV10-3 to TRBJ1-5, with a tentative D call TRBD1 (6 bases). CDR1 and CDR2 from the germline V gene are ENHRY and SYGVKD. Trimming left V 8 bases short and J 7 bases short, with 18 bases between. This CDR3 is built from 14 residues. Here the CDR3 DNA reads TGTGCCATCGGGGCGGCAGGGGTGAACCAGCCCCAGCATTTT. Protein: CAIGAAGVNQPQHF.

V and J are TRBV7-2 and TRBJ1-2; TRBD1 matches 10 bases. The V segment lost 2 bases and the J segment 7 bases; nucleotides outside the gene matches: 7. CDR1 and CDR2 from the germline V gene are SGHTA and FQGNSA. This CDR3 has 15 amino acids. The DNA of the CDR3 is TGTGCCAGCAGCTTATTTCCCGGGACAGGGGCTGGCTACACCTTC. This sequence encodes CASSLFPGTGAGYTF.

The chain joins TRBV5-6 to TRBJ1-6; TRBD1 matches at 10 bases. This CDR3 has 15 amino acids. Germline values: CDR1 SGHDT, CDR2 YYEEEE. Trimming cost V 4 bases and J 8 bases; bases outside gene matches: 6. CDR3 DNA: TGTGCCAGCAGCCCGACAGGGGGCTTTGATTCACCCCTCCACTTT. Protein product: CASSPTGGFDSPLHF.

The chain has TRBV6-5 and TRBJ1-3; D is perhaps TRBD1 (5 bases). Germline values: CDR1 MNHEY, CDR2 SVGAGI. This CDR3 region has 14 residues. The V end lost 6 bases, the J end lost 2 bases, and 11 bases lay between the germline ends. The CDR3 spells CASRQAAPGNTIYF. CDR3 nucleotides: TGTGCCAGCAGACAGGCCGCTCCTGGAAACACCATATATTTT.

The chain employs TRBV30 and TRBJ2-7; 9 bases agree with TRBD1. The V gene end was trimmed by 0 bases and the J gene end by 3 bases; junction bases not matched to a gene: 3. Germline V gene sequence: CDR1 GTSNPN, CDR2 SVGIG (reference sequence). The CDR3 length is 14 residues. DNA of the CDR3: TGTGCCTGGAGTGTAGCGGACAGGGGCTACGAGCAGTACTTC. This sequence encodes CAWSVADRGYEQYF.

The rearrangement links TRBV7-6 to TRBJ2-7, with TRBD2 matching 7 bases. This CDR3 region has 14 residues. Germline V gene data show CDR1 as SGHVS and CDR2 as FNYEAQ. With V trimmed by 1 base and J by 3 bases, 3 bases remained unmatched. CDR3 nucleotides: TGTGCCAGCAGCTTAGGGGAGGGTCGCTACGAGCAGTACTTC. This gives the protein CASSLGEGRYEQYF.

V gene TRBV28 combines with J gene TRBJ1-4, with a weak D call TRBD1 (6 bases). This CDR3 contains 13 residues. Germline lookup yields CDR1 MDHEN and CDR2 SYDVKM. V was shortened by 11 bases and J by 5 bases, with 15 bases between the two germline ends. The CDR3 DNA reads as TGTGCCGTCAGGGGTTCAGGGAATGAAAAACTGTTTTTT. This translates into CAVRGSGNEKLFF. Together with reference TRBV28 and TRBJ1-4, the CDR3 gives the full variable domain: DVKVTQSSRYLVKRTGEKVFLECVQDMDHENMFWYRQDPGLGLRLIYFSYDVKMKEKGDIPEGYSVSREKKERFSLILESASTNQTSMYLCAVRGSGNEKLFFGSGTQLSVL.

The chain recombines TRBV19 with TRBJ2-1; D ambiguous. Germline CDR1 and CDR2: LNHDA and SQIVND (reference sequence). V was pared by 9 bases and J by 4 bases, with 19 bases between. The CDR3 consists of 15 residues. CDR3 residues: CARTPPSVAYNEQFF. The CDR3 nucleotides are TGTGCCAGAACCCCACCGTCGGTAGCTTACAATGAGCAGTTCTTC. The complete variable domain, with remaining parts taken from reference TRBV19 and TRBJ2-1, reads DGGITQSPKYLFRKEGQNVTLSCEQNLNHDAMYWYRQDPGQGLRLIYYSQIVNDFQKGDIAEGYSVSREKKESFPLTVTSAQKNPTAFYLCARTPPSVAYNEQFFGPGTRLTVL.

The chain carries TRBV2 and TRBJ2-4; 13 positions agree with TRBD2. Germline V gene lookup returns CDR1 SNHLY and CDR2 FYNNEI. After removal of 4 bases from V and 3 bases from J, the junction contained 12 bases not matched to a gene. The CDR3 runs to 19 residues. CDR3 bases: TGTGCCAGCAGTGCCAAGGGACTAGCGGGACGTTTATTCAAAAACATTCAGTACTTC. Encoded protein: CASSAKGLAGRLFKNIQYF.

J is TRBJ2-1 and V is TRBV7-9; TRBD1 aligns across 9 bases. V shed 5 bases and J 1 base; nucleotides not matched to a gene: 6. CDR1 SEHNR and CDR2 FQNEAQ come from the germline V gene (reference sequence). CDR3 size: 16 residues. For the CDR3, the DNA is TGTGCCAGCAGCCTCATACAGGGGGCTTCCTACAATGAGCAGTTCTTC. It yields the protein CASSLIQGASYNEQFF.

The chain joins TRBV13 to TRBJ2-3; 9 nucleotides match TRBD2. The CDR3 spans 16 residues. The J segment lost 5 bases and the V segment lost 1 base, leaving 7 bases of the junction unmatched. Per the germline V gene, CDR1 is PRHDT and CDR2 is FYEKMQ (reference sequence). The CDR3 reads CASSLAGLAGRDTQYF. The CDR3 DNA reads TGTGCCAGCAGCTTAGCGGGTCTAGCGGGAAGAGATACGCAGTATTTT.

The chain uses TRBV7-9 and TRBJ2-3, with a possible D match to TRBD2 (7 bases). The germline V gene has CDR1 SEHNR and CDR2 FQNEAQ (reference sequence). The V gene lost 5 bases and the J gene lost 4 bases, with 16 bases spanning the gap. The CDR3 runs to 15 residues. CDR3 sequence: CASSPPEGGPDTQYF. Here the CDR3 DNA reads TGTGCCAGCAGCCCCCCGGAGGGGGGGCCAGATACGCAGTATTTT.

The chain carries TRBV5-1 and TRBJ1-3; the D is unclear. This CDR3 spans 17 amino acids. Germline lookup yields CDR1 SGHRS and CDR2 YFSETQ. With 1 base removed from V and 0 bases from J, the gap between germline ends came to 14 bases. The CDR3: CASSLLAGLSSGNTIYF. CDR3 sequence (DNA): TGCGCCAGCAGCTTGTTGGCAGGTTTGAGCTCTGGAAACACCATATATTTT.